The TCR beta chain described here comes from a study of OX40 agonist ivuxolimab in advanced cancers. The overall study: The dose-escalation group included hepatocellular carcinoma, melanoma, renal cell carcinoma and head and neck cancer.

Regarding the study as a whole: Circulating CD4+ and CD8+ T cells showed clonal expansion by week 6 at 0.1 to 3.0 mg/kg.

With respect to this clone: Its target is unknown.

With V trimmed by 1 base and J by 3 bases, 8 bases remained unmatched. This CDR3 is built from 17 residues. The germline V gene encodes CDR1 PRHDT and CDR2 FYEKMQ (reference sequence). This table comes from immunoSEQ multiplex PCR, and its TCRdb copy is limited to in-frame clones, with some not included. The sample contains roughly 76,000 clones, roughly 80% of which appear only once. Autoimmune disease history or systemic immunosuppression barred patients. The V and J genes are TRBV13 and TRBJ2-3; 9 nucleotides agree with TRBD1. This TCR was recovered from an adult with an advanced solid tumor such as melanoma, head and neck, liver or kidney cancer. Sequenced here: CD4+ or CD8+ T cells sorted from blood, sampled in a trial of the OX40 agonist ivuxolimab. The CDR3 region is CASSLDLGDRETDTQYF. CDR3 nucleotide sequence: TGTGCCAGCAGCTTAGACTTGGGGGACAGGGAAACAGATACGCAGTATTTT. The full variable domain, with the rest looked up from reference TRBV13 and TRBJ2-3, is AAGVIQSPRHLIKEKRETATLKCYPIPRHDTVYWYQQGPGQDPQFLISFYEKMQSDKGSIPDRFSAQQFSDYHSELNMSSLELGDSALYFCASSLDLGDRETDTQYFGPGTRLTVL.